Presented here are 13 T cell receptor beta chains from one specimen sequenced in a study of T cells after yellow fever vaccination (dated by TCRdb to the late 2010s). Libraries were prepared through 5' RACE. Instrument used: Illumina HiSeq 2500. In-frame beta chains were kept once TCRdb had trimmed the public reads at Q25 with fastp and called clones with MiXCR. Entries that share a CDR3 protein sequence are merged under the most common genes and DNA. Within this sample are hundreds of thousands of distinct CDR3 sequences, with 19% of them counted one time only. Roughly an eighth of the sample is taken by the ten largest. The meaning of the sample's treatment or condition label: live attenuated yellow fever vaccine strain. The input for sequencing was PBMCs, taken 15 days after the yellow fever booster vaccination. The receptor source for this set is a man aged 30 to 39 who received the YFV17D yellow fever vaccine.

This clonotype has only a few counts. The V call is TRBV5-6, the J call TRBJ2-5; maybe TRBD1 (6 bases). The V and J ends lost 4 bases and 4 bases respectively, with 20 bases between them. CDR1 SGHDT and CDR2 YYEEEE come from the germline V gene. The CDR3 has 16 residues. The CDR3 loop reads CASSRTVNAQGETQYF. CDR3 nucleotide sequence: TGTGCCAGCAGCCGGACAGTTAATGCCCAAGGAGAGACCCAGTACTTC.

The rearrangement links TRBV7-3 to TRBJ2-1, with 11 bases matching TRBD2. The length of the CDR3 is 16 residues. Losses at the gene ends were 0 bases for V and 5 bases for J; bases not matched to a gene: 3. CDR1 and CDR2 from the germline V gene are SGHTA and FQGTGA. For the CDR3, the DNA is TGTGCCAGCAGCTTAACTAGCGGGAGGGTTAACAATGAGCAGTTCTTC. It translates to CASSLTSGRVNNEQFF.

This clonotype was observed a few times. The V gene is TRBV20-1, the J gene TRBJ2-7, with no clear D. Germline CDR1 DFQATT, CDR2 SNEGSKA (reference sequence). Trimming pared 1 base from V and 3 bases from J, leaving 10 bases between. This CDR3 spans 13 amino acids. The CDR3 DNA reads TGCAGTGCTAGAGCCGACTGGGGCTACGAGCAGTACTTC. It yields the protein CSARADWGYEQYF.

The V call is TRBV24-1, the J call TRBJ2-1; 14 bases fit TRBD2. The CDR3 spans 16 residues. The trim removed 4 bases at V and 8 bases at J, leaving 6 bases unmatched. In germline, CDR1 is KGHDR, CDR2 SFDVKD. DNA for the CDR3: TGTGCCACCAGTGACCCAGGGACTAGCGGGAGCGATGAGCAGTTCTTC. It is translated as CATSDPGTSGSDEQFF.

The chain links TRBV6-1 to TRBJ1-1, with TRBD1 matching 7 bases. Germline V gene data show CDR1 as MNHNS and CDR2 as SASEGT. The CDR3 totals 14 residues. J was trimmed by 0 bases and V by 7 bases; bases with no gene match: 5. CDR3 sequence (DNA): TGTGCCAGCATTGGGGACAGAATGAACACTGAAGCTTTCTTT. Protein product: CASIGDRMNTEAFF.

The CDR3 reads CASSPGTSSEQYF. The CDR3 DNA follows: TGTGCCAGCAGTCCCGGGACTAGCTCCGAGCAGTACTTC. The gene calls are TRBV28 and TRBJ2-7, with 9 nucleotides matching TRBD2. With V trimmed by 5 bases and J by 6 bases, 5 bases remained unmatched. Germline V CDR1 and CDR2: MDHEN, SYDVKM. The length of the CDR3 is 13 residues.

This clonotype was counted a few times. This chain joins TRBV7-6 and TRBJ2-1; 7 bases line up with TRBD2. The CDR3 spans 15 residues. Germline V gives CDR1 SGHVS, CDR2 FNYEAQ. With V trimmed by 5 bases and J by 12 bases, 16 bases remained unmatched. CDR3 sequence: CASSRTPLAGEGQFF. The CDR3, as DNA: TGTGCCAGCAGCCGTACCCCCCTGGCGGGAGAAGGGCAGTTCTTC. The full variable domain, with the rest looked up from reference TRBV7-6 and TRBJ2-1, is GAGVSQSPRYKVTKRGQDVALRCDPISGHVSLYWYRQALGQGPEFLTYFNYEAQQDKSGLPNDRFSAERPEGSISTLTIQRTEQRDSAMYRCASSRTPLAGEGQFFGPGTRLTVL.

The sample holds a few counts of this clonotype. The chain has TRBV7-8 and TRBJ2-3; 7 bases align to TRBD2. J lost 6 bases, V lost 10 bases, and 19 bases had no gene match. The CDR3 length is 16 residues. From germline, CDR1 is SGHVS and CDR2 FQNEAQ. Written as DNA, the CDR3 is TGTGCCACAAAATTCATAGCGGTGGGAGGGTATGATACGCAGTATTTT. Amino acid sequence: CATKFIAVGGYDTQYF.

This chain uses TRBV18 with TRBJ1-2, with TRBD1 as a possible D gene (5 bases). The CDR3 is made up of 14 amino acids. Germline V CDR1 and CDR2: KGHSH, LQKENI. Trimming took 6 bases from V and 0 from J, leaving 11 bases between them. DNA of the CDR3: TGTGCCAGCTCGCCCCCGACAGCTAACTATGGCTACACCTTC. As protein: CASSPPTANYGYTF.

This chain links TRBV11-2 with TRBJ2-1, with D possibly TRBD2 on 5 matching bases. Germline values: CDR1 SGHAT, CDR2 FQNNGV. This CDR3 contains 16 residues. Trimming stripped 1 base from V and 9 bases from J, with 19 bases between. CDR3 in amino acids: CASSLGLGLVGGEQFF. The DNA of the CDR3 is TGTGCCAGCAGCTTAGGTCTAGGTCTAGTCGGAGGTGAGCAGTTCTTC. Together with reference TRBV11-2 and TRBJ2-1, the CDR3 gives the full variable domain: EAGVAQSPRYKIIEKRQSVAFWCNPISGHATLYWYQQILGQGPKLLIQFQNNGVVDDSQLPKDRFSAERLKGVDSTLKIQPAKLEDSAVYLCASSLGLGLVGGEQFFGPGTRLTVL.

V gene TRBV2 combines with J gene TRBJ2-7; no firm D call. Germline assignment: CDR1 SNHLY and CDR2 FYNNEI. The CDR3 is made up of 11 amino acids. The V gene lost 8 bases and the J gene lost 3 bases, with 8 bases spanning the gap. The CDR3 bases are TGTGCCAGCGGGCTGAACTACGAGCAGTACTTC. This gives the protein CASGLNYEQYF. The variable domain in full, completed from reference TRBV2 and TRBJ2-7, reads EPEVTQTPSHQVTQMGQEVILRCVPISNHLYFYWYRQILGQKVEFLVSFYNNEISEKSEIFDDQFSVERPDGSNFTLKIRSTKLEDSAMYFCASGLNYEQYFGPGTRLTVT.

The rearrangement joins TRBV29-1 to TRBJ2-1; no definite D call. The V end was cut by 5 bases, the J end by 0 bases, with 14 bases between. CDR3 length: 15 residues. The germline V gene encodes CDR1 SQVTM and CDR2 ANQGSEA. The CDR3 DNA sequence: TGCAGCGTTTGGGTCCAGGTTAGCTCCTACAATGAGCAGTTCTTC. Residues: CSVWVQVSSYNEQFF.

The genes are TRBV5-1 and TRBJ2-7, with 7 bases matching TRBD1. The CDR3 runs to 14 residues. J was trimmed by 2 bases and V by 8 bases; bases with no gene match: 10. CDR1 is SGHRS, CDR2 YFSETQ, per germline. As DNA, the CDR3 is TGCGCCAGTAGAGCTCAACAGGGGACCTACGAGCAGTACTTC. Protein product: CASRAQQGTYEQYF.